This T cell receptor (beta chain) was obtained from a study of CD8 T cells in ankylosing spondylitis. Regarding the study as a whole: CD8+ disease-linked clones were present at relatively low frequencies in blood. Seemingly characteristic of ankylosing spondylitis blood was a TCR beta motif consisting of 7 or 8 highly homologous variants.

This clonotype has ten or more counts. Its target is unknown. Library preparation for TCR beta used quantitative 5'-RACE with molecular barcodes. TCRdb redid the calling of the 5' RACE reads with MiXCR, one entry per CDR3 protein. In the table there are fewer than 550,000 distinct CDR3 sequences, approximately 5.3% of which are singletons. The material sequenced was blood, either unsorted or a sorted T cell fraction (not recorded which). The TCR was taken from a male donor with ankylosing spondylitis.

The CDR3, as DNA: TGCGCCAGCAGCGGACAGCACAGGGGCACAGATACGCAGTATTTT. Protein: CASSGQHRGTDTQYF. The chain joins TRBV5-1 to TRBJ2-3; TRBD1 is a possible D gene (6 bases). This CDR3 is built from 15 residues. Germline V CDR1 and CDR2: SGHRS, YFSETQ. V was clipped by 4 bases and J by 1 base, with 13 bases between them.